The 21 T cell receptor beta chains presented below share a single source sample, sequenced in a study of blood T cell repertoires in COVID-19. Sequencing used immunoSEQ multiplex PCR; TCRdb keeps in-frame clones, though not all of them. The sample includes about 280,000 clones, approximately 91% of them seen just once. Sequenced: peripheral blood. Receptors were obtained from a woman between 40 and 50 years old who had recovered from COVID-19.

To note about this clone: One end of the junction fails to match germline, which may point to a read error. This chain links TRBV5-1 with TRBJ1-2; D possibly corresponds to TRBD1 (5 bases). The CDR3 is made up of 15 amino acids. CDR1 and CDR2 from the germline V gene are SGHRS and YFSETQ. The CDR3 sequence is CASSLEGTQNFGYTF. As DNA, the CDR3 is TGCGCCAGCAGCTTGGAGGGGACTCAAAACTTTGGCTACACCTTC.

The V gene is TRBV24-1, the J gene TRBJ2-2; D not resolved. The CDR3 has 18 amino acids. Trimming shortened V by 0 bases and J by 0 bases, and 13 bases separated the two germline ends. In germline, CDR1 is KGHDR, CDR2 SFDVKD. The CDR3 here is CATSDLESLAANTGELFF. Here the CDR3 DNA reads TGTGCCACCAGTGATTTGGAGAGCCTCGCCGCGAACACCGGGGAGCTGTTTTTT.

This CDR3 is CASSGDRTDNSPLHF. The DNA of the CDR3 is TGTGCCAGCAGTGGAGACAGAACGGATAATTCACCCCTCCACTTT. The chain uses TRBV2 and TRBJ1-6; D may be TRBD1 (5 bases). The CDR3 is 15 residues long. The V end was cut by 4 bases, the J end by 5 bases, with 12 bases between. The V gene's germline CDR1 is SNHLY and CDR2 FYNNEI. The whole variable domain, remainder taken from reference TRBV2 and TRBJ1-6, is EPEVTQTPSHQVTQMGQEVILRCVPISNHLYFYWYRQILGQKVEFLVSFYNNEISEKSEIFDDQFSVERPDGSNFTLKIRSTKLEDSAMYFCASSGDRTDNSPLHFGNGTRLTVT.

This rearrangement joins TRBV14 to TRBJ2-1; unclear D gene. Germline CDR1 reads SGHDN; CDR2 reads FVKESK. The CDR3 contains 18 residues. The germline V and J ends were trimmed by 4 bases and 2 bases, with 21 bases remaining between them. CDR3 DNA: TGTGCCAGCAGCCGTCAGTCTTCTACAATGGGCCCCTACAATGAGCAGTTCTTC. Amino acids: CASSRQSSTMGPYNEQFF.

The chain employs TRBV7-9 and TRBJ2-1, with D tentatively TRBD1 (6 bases). Trimming removed 1 base from V and 4 bases from J, with 11 bases in between. The CDR3 has 15 amino acids. The germline V gene has CDR1 SEHNR and CDR2 FQNEAQ (reference sequence). The CDR3 reads CASSLVAGVYNEQFF. The CDR3 nucleotides read TGTGCCAGCAGCTTAGTAGCAGGGGTGTACAATGAGCAGTTCTTC. Full variable domain (outside the CDR3, taken from reference TRBV7-9 and TRBJ2-1): DTGVSQNPRHKITKRGQNVTFRCDPISEHNRLYWYRQTLGQGPEFLTYFQNEAQLEKSRLLSDRFSAERPKGSFSTLEIQRTEQGDSAMYLCASSLVAGVYNEQFFGPGTRLTVL.

V is TRBV3-1 (or the pseudogene TRBV3-2) and J is TRBJ1-5, with 7 bases matching TRBD1. The CDR3 is 14 amino acids. Germline assignment: CDR1 LGHDT and CDR2 YNNKEL (reference sequence). Trimming cost V 2 bases and J 7 bases; bases outside gene matches: 5. The DNA for the CDR3 is TGTGCCAGCAGCCAACTAGGGGGCGGGCAGCCCCAGCATTTT. Encoded protein: CASSQLGGGQPQHF.

This chain links TRBV9 with TRBJ2-5, with TRBD2 matching over 10 bases. CDR3 length: 16 residues. Germline loops: CDR1 SGDLS, CDR2 YYNGEE. J gave up 5 bases and V 4 bases, and 11 bases lay outside the gene matches. The CDR3 sequence: CASSPSWASGSETQYF. CDR3 nucleotides: TGTGCCAGCAGCCCCTCGTGGGCTAGCGGGAGTGAGACCCAGTACTTC.

This sequence joins TRBV30 and TRBJ1-1; 10 bases map to TRBD1. The CDR3 is 16 amino acids. V trimming: 6 bases; J trimming: 4 bases; junction bases outside the gene matches: 14. The germline CDR1 and CDR2 sequences are GTSNPN and SVGIG (reference sequence). CDR3 loop: CACYRGQGFRTTEAFF. The DNA for the CDR3 is TGTGCCTGTTATAGGGGACAGGGGTTTAGGACCACTGAAGCTTTCTTT.

This clone appeared once. The chain carries TRBV29-1 and TRBJ2-1; D remains ambiguous. Trimming removed 1 base from V and 2 bases from J, with 12 bases in between. The CDR3 runs 15 residues. CDR1 is SQVTM and CDR2 is ANQGSEA in the germline V gene. The CDR3, as DNA: TGCAGCGTTGAAGTTGGCCTAGACGCCTACAATGAGCAGTTCTTC. Translation: CSVEVGLDAYNEQFF.

This clone was detected once. The chain carries TRBV7-2 and TRBJ2-7, with 14 bases aligning to TRBD2. The V gene end was trimmed by 4 bases and the J gene end by 6 bases; junction bases not matched to a gene: 2. CDR3 length equals 14 residues. Germline CDR1 is SGHTA and CDR2 is FQGNSA. In nucleotides, the CDR3 is TGTGCCAGCAGCTCGGGACTAGCGGGAGTCGAGCAGTACTTC. It translates to CASSSGLAGVEQYF.

This clone was counted many times. V gene TRBV21-1 combines with J gene TRBJ2-7; the listed D gene, TRBD1, was not tested against the DNA. TRBV21-1 is designated a pseudogene. The CDR3 contains 14 residues. The CDR3 DNA reads as TGTGCCAGCAGCACATGGGACAGGGGGGACGAGCAGTACTTC. Translating gives CASSTWDRGDEQYF.

This rearrangement joins TRBV27 to TRBJ2-7; TRBD1 matches at 10 bases. Germline V gives CDR1 MNHEY, CDR2 SMNVEV (reference sequence). The CDR3 is 14 amino acids. V was pared by 8 bases and J by 2 bases, with 6 bases of the junction left unmatched. Here the CDR3 DNA reads TGTGCCAGCCGGGGACAGGGGAAACCCTACGAGCAGTACTTC. It translates to CASRGQGKPYEQYF.

The chain has TRBV2 and TRBJ1-3; D gene unclear. Trimming removed 3 bases from V and 0 bases from J, with 12 bases in between. The CDR3 runs to 16 residues. Per the germline V gene, CDR1 is SNHLY and CDR2 is FYNNEI. The CDR3 DNA sequence: TGTGCCAGCAGTGAGTTCGTGGCAGGCTCTGGAAACACCATATATTTT. It is translated as CASSEFVAGSGNTIYF.

The CDR3 bases are TGTGCCAGCTCACCACCAGGACTAGTGGATGGGAATGAGCAGTTCTTC. Amino acid sequence: CASSPPGLVDGNEQFF. The V and J genes are TRBV18 and TRBJ2-1, with 7 bases aligning to TRBD2. V dropped 0 bases and J dropped 7; count of bases not matched to a gene: 9. The CDR3 contains 16 residues. Germline V gene sequence: CDR1 KGHSH, CDR2 LQKENI.

This clone was recorded once. CDR3 coding DNA: TGTGCCAGCAGCTTCAGGACAGGGCTCTTAGCTAATGAAAAACTGTTTTTT. Its protein is CASSFRTGLLANEKLFF. The V gene is TRBV5-5, the J gene TRBJ1-4; the match to TRBD1 covers 8 bases. Germline CDR1 is SGHKS and CDR2 is YYEKEE (reference sequence). V gave up 2 bases and J gave up 3 bases; unmatched junction bases: 9. The CDR3 contains 17 residues.

A single count supports this clone. The rearrangement joins TRBV4-2 to TRBJ2-1; TRBD2 matches at 8 bases. The germline CDR1 and CDR2 sequences are LGHNA and YNFKEQ. The CDR3 loop spans 19 amino acids. J gave up 6 bases and V 0 bases, and 16 bases lay outside the gene matches. CDR3 loop: CASSQDPAGVFGEVNEQFF. In DNA, the CDR3 is TGTGCCAGCAGCCAAGATCCAGCGGGAGTTTTCGGGGAGGTCAATGAGCAGTTCTTC.

CDR3 in amino acids: CASSFGQGGSTDTQYF. For the CDR3, the DNA is TGTGCCAGCAGTTTTGGACAGGGTGGAAGTACAGATACGCAGTATTTT. The J gene is TRBJ2-3, the V gene TRBV6-2 or TRBV6-3; 8 nucleotides align to TRBD1. The V and J ends lost 4 bases and 3 bases, in that order; junction bases with no gene match: 9. Germline V CDR1 and CDR2: MNHEY, SVGEGT. CDR3 size: 16 residues.

V gene TRBV11-2 combines with J gene TRBJ2-1, with D maybe TRBD2 (6 bases). This CDR3 has 15 residues. The germline V gene encodes CDR1 SGHAT and CDR2 FQNNGV. Trimming took 1 base from V and 2 from J, leaving 9 bases between them. CDR3 residues: CASSLVGGPYNEQFF. CDR3 in DNA: TGTGCCAGCAGCTTAGTGGGAGGACCCTACAATGAGCAGTTCTTC.

The V gene is TRBV6-5, the J gene TRBJ2-2, with 7 bases matching TRBD1. CDR3 length: 13 amino acids. Germline CDR1 is MNHEY and CDR2 is SVGAGI. Trimming at V came to 5 bases and at J to 7 bases, leaving 4 bases not matched to a gene. CDR3 DNA: TGTGCCAGCAGTACACAGGGGAACGGGGAGCTGTTTTTT. Translation: CASSTQGNGELFF.

V usage is TRBV6-5 and J usage is TRBJ2-1, with D possibly TRBD1 on 7 matching bases. This CDR3 is built from 14 residues. The V end lost 4 bases, the J end lost 4 bases, and 11 bases lay between the germline ends. Looked up from germline, CDR1 is MNHEY and CDR2 is SVGAGI. The CDR3 region has the DNA TGTGCCAGCAGTTCGGGGGACAGTTACAATGAGCAGTTCTTC. Encoded protein: CASSSGDSYNEQFF.

This chain connects TRBV7-8 to TRBJ2-1, with 12 bases identical to TRBD2. Germline assignment: CDR1 SGHVS and CDR2 FQNEAQ. Losses at the gene ends were 5 bases for V and 8 bases for J; bases not matched to a gene: 10. The CDR3 runs to 16 residues. CDR3 region: CASSATSGRIYDEQFF. CDR3 in DNA: TGTGCCAGCAGCGCCACTAGCGGGAGGATTTACGATGAGCAGTTCTTC.